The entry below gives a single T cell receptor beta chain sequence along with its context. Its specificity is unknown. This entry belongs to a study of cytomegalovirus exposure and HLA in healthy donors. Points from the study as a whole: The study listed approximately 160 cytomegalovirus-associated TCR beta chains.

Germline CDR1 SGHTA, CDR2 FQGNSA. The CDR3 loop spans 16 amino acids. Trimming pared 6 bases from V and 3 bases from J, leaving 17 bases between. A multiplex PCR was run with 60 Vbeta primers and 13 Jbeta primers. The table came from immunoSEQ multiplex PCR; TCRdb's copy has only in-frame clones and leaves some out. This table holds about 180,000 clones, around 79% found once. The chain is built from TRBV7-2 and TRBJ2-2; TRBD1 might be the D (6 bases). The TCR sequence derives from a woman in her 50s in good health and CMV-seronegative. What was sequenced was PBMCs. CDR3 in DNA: TGTGCCAGCAGTTTGTCCGGGACACGACACACCGGGGAGCTGTTTTTT. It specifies CASSLSGTRHTGELFF. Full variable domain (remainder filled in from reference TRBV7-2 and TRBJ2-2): GAGVSQSPSNKVTEKGKDVELRCDPISGHTALYWYRQSLGQGLEFLIYFQGNSAPDKSGLPSDRFSAERTGGSVSTLTIQRTQQEDSAVYLCASSLSGTRHTGELFFGEGSRLTVL.